These 25 T cell receptor beta chains came from one sample sequenced in a study of T-cell memory formation after mild COVID-19. TCRdb recomputed calls from the 5' RACE reads with MiXCR, one row per CDR3 protein. Of around 440,000 distinct CDR3 sequences in the sample, around a sixth were seen once. The sequencing sample was made of PBMCs or a T cell subset sorted from them (not recorded which). The source of these receptors is an adult woman who had mild COVID-19 (a few samples of this study predate the infection). Cell type and time point are not known.

This clonotype was recorded a few times. The chain combines TRBV4-2 with TRBJ2-1, with 12 bases fitting TRBD2. This CDR3 is 17 amino acids long. Unmatched junction bases numbered 7, after V lost 3 bases and J lost 4 bases. Looked up from germline, CDR1 is LGHNA and CDR2 is YNFKEQ. As DNA, the CDR3 is TGTGCCAGCAGCCAGACTAGCGGGAGTAGATGGTACAATGAGCAGTTCTTC. This translates into CASSQTSGSRWYNEQFF.

The chain has TRBV9 and TRBJ1-1; no firm D call. This CDR3 has 16 amino acids. CDR1 is SGDLS, CDR2 YYNGEE, per germline. Deletions cut 3 bases from V and 4 bases from J, with 19 bases between. This CDR3 is CASSALTGSGLTEAFF. CDR3 sequence (DNA): TGTGCCAGCAGCGCTTTGACGGGGAGTGGTCTCACTGAAGCTTTCTTT.

The chain combines TRBV27 with TRBJ2-7; D gene unclear. V gave up 6 bases and J gave up 6 bases, with 15 bases separating them. CDR1 and CDR2 (germline): MNHEY, SMNVEV (reference sequence). The CDR3 runs to 13 residues. Here the CDR3 reads CASSKSRDGEQYF. In nucleotides, the CDR3 is TGTGCCAGCAGCAAATCAAGGGATGGCGAGCAGTACTTC.

The V call is TRBV7-9, the J call TRBJ2-5; the D is unclear. This CDR3 has 15 amino acids. Trimming removed 2 bases from V and 0 bases from J, with 10 bases in between. Germline V gene data show CDR1 as SEHNR and CDR2 as FQNEAQ (reference sequence). CDR3 coding DNA: TGTGCCAGCAGCTTACCAGGCGCGTACCAAGAGACCCAGTACTTC. The encoded protein is CASSLPGAYQETQYF. The complete variable domain, with remaining parts taken from reference TRBV7-9 and TRBJ2-5, reads DTGVSQNPRHKITKRGQNVTFRCDPISEHNRLYWYRQTLGQGPEFLTYFQNEAQLEKSRLLSDRFSAERPKGSFSTLEIQRTEQGDSAMYLCASSLPGAYQETQYFGPGTRLLVL.

This clonotype was seen more than once but under ten times. The rearrangement joins TRBV12-3 or TRBV12-4 to TRBJ2-1; D may be TRBD1 (5 bases). Trimming pared 3 bases from V and 1 base from J, leaving 10 bases between. The CDR3 has 15 amino acids. For the CDR3, the DNA is TGTGCCAGCAGTTTTCGCAGGGTTTCCTACAATGAGCAGTTCTTC. Protein: CASSFRRVSYNEQFF.

CDR3 sequence reads: CATSRGTVNTEAFF. The CDR3 nucleotides are TGTGCCACCAGCAGAGGGACCGTGAACACTGAAGCTTTCTTT. The chain employs TRBV15 and TRBJ1-1; D not certain. This CDR3 contains 14 residues. Germline V gives CDR1 LNHNV, CDR2 YYDKDF (reference sequence). V was pared by 1 base and J by 0 bases, with 6 bases between.

V and J are TRBV5-4 and TRBJ2-3, with D maybe TRBD2 (6 bases). The CDR3 consists of 15 residues. Trimming took off 4 bases at V and 0 bases at J, with 12 bases between the two ends. CDR1 and CDR2 (germline): SGHNT, YYREEE (reference sequence). The CDR3 coding sequence is TGTGCCAGCAGCGACTCGGGAGCTAGCACAGATACGCAGTATTTT. It yields the protein CASSDSGASTDTQYF. Supplemented by reference TRBV5-4 and TRBJ2-3, the full variable domain reads ETGVTQSPTHLIKTRGQQVTLRCSSQSGHNTVSWYQQALGQGPQFIFQYYREEENGRGNFPPRFSGLQFPNYSSELNVNALELDDSALYLCASSDSGASTDTQYFGPGTRLTVL.

The DNA for the CDR3 is TGCGCCAGCAGCTTGGATCATAGCAATGCTTCACCCCTCCACTTT. Amino acids: CASSLDHSNASPLHF. The chain is built from TRBV5-1 and TRBJ1-6; D remains ambiguous. This CDR3 spans 15 amino acids. Trimming took off 0 bases at V and 9 bases at J, with 13 bases between the two ends. Germline assignment: CDR1 SGHRS and CDR2 YFSETQ.

CDR3: CASSVGLAGSVYEQYF. DNA of the CDR3: TGTGCCAGCAGTGTCGGACTAGCGGGATCGGTATACGAGCAGTACTTC. The chain is built from TRBV9 and TRBJ2-7, with 12 bases matching TRBD2. The germline V gene has CDR1 SGDLS and CDR2 YYNGEE. The CDR3 runs to 16 residues. The trim removed 5 bases at V and 4 bases at J, leaving 10 bases unmatched.

V gene TRBV5-6 combines with J gene TRBJ1-2; D possibly corresponds to TRBD1 (6 bases). CDR1 and CDR2 (germline): SGHDT, YYEEEE. This CDR3 has 14 amino acids. The ends were cut back, 2 bases at V and 4 bases at J, with 12 bases in the middle. CDR3 region: CASSFPGAFYGYTF. The CDR3 DNA sequence: TGTGCCAGCAGCTTTCCGGGGGCCTTCTATGGCTACACCTTC.

This clonotype was seen a handful of times. J is TRBJ2-5 and V is TRBV5-1; 9 nucleotides align to TRBD1. CDR1 and CDR2 (germline): SGHRS, YFSETQ. The CDR3 loop spans 14 amino acids. V shed 6 bases, J shed 5 bases, and the junction held 8 bases outside the gene matches. In DNA form, the CDR3 reads TGCGCCAGCACCCCGGGACAGGGCTACGAGACCCAGTACTTC. The encoded protein is CASTPGQGYETQYF.

The CDR3 sequence: CASSLDIIAAENTEAFF. CDR3 sequence (DNA): TGTGCCAGCAGCTTGGATATAATCGCGGCAGAGAACACTGAAGCTTTCTTT. V and J are TRBV5-5 and TRBJ1-1; D gene ambiguous. The germline CDR1 and CDR2 sequences are SGHKS and YYEKEE (reference sequence). V lost 0 bases to trimming and J lost 1 base, with 16 bases between them. This CDR3 comprises 17 residues.

The chain carries TRBV6-1 and TRBJ2-7, with D unresolved. The V end lost 6 bases, the J end lost 0 bases, and 9 bases lay between the germline ends. The germline gives CDR1 MNHNS, CDR2 SASEGT. This CDR3 comprises 13 residues. The chain's CDR3 is CASSPISSYEQYF. The CDR3 nucleotides are TGTGCCAGCAGCCCAATTTCCTCCTACGAGCAGTACTTC.

V and J are TRBV12-3 or TRBV12-4 and TRBJ2-5, with TRBD2 matching over 9 bases. The CDR3 extends over 16 amino acids. V was clipped by 0 bases and J by 0 bases; unmatched bases: 2. DNA for the CDR3: TGTGCCAGCAGTTTAGCGGCTAGCGGGAACCAAGAGACCCAGTACTTC. Translation gives CASSLAASGNQETQYF.

The chain combines TRBV6-5 with TRBJ2-3; TRBD1 matches at 8 bases. This CDR3 region has 15 residues. Germline-derived CDR1 and CDR2 are MNHEY and SVGAGI. V dropped 6 bases and J dropped 1; count of bases not matched to a gene: 6. The CDR3 DNA reads TGTGCCAGCAGCCCCTTGACAGGGGGCACAGATACGCAGTATTTT. Amino acid sequence: CASSPLTGGTDTQYF.

This clonotype turned up a few times. The CDR3: CASSQVGGFITDTQYF. The CDR3 DNA follows: TGCGCCAGCAGCCAAGTGGGGGGGTTTATAACAGATACGCAGTATTTT. V and J are TRBV4-1 and TRBJ2-3, with TRBD2 matching over 7 bases. The CDR3 consists of 16 residues. Germline CDR1 reads MGHRA; CDR2 reads YSYEKL. V shed 1 base and J 3 bases; nucleotides not matched to a gene: 7.

The rearrangement links TRBV5-5 to TRBJ2-3, with 7 bases fitting TRBD1. Unmatched junction bases numbered 8, after V lost 4 bases and J lost 3 bases. CDR1 is SGHKS, CDR2 YYEKEE, per germline (reference sequence). The CDR3 runs 15 residues. CDR3 amino acids: CASSITGVRTDTQYF. The CDR3 region has the DNA TGTGCCAGCAGCATTACAGGGGTGAGGACAGATACGCAGTATTTT.

The CDR3 region is CASSLDNSDEAFF. The CDR3 region has the DNA TGTGCCAGCAGCTTAGATAACAGTGATGAAGCTTTCTTT. The rearrangement joins TRBV11-2 to TRBJ1-1; the D is unclear. This CDR3 is 13 amino acids long. Trimming pared 0 bases from V and 7 bases from J, leaving 9 bases between. The germline V gene encodes CDR1 SGHAT and CDR2 FQNNGV.

This clonotype was counted between two and nine times. The chain employs TRBV12-3 or TRBV12-4 and TRBJ1-5, with 8 bases identical to TRBD1. This CDR3 contains 17 residues. The junction had 11 bases not matched to a gene; V was cut back by 6 bases and J by 1 base. The CDR3 region is CASRGGAGGLSNQPQHF. CDR3 sequence (DNA): TGTGCCAGCAGGGGAGGGGCAGGGGGCTTGAGCAATCAGCCCCAGCATTTT.

The chain carries TRBV7-9 and TRBJ1-2, with D unclear. V was shortened by 0 bases and J by 4 bases, with 9 bases between the two germline ends. CDR1 and CDR2 from the germline V gene are SEHNR and FQNEAQ (reference sequence). CDR3 size: 14 residues. The CDR3 is CASSLASPFYGYTF. CDR3 sequence (DNA): TGTGCCAGCAGCTTAGCTTCACCTTTCTATGGCTACACCTTC. Full variable domain (missing parts from reference TRBV7-9 and TRBJ1-2): DTGVSQNPRHKITKRGQNVTFRCDPISEHNRLYWYRQTLGQGPEFLTYFQNEAQLEKSRLLSDRFSAERPKGSFSTLEIQRTEQGDSAMYLCASSLASPFYGYTFGSGTRLTVV.

This clonotype was seen only a few times. The chain is built from TRBV18 and TRBJ2-1; possible D gene TRBD1, 6 bases. The CDR3 length is 14 residues. V lost 4 bases, J lost 8 bases, and 15 bases lay in between. Germline-derived CDR1 and CDR2 are KGHSH and LQKENI. The CDR3 DNA follows: TGTGCCAGCTCACTACTCCGGGACAATCATGAGCAGTTCTTC. Encoded protein: CASSLLRDNHEQFF.

This clonotype was counted between two and nine times. This chain links TRBV7-9 with TRBJ2-7, with 8 bases that match TRBD1. Germline lookup yields CDR1 SEHNR and CDR2 FQNEAQ (reference sequence). This CDR3 has 13 residues. V lost 4 bases, J lost 9 bases, and 8 bases stayed unmatched. The CDR3 loop is CASSSSDRARQYF. CDR3 bases: TGTGCCAGCAGCTCCTCGGACAGGGCAAGGCAGTACTTC.

The rearrangement links TRBV14 to TRBJ2-7, with a weak D call TRBD1 (5 bases). V lost 0 bases and J 6 bases, leaving 15 bases between the germline ends. Germline CDR1 and CDR2: SGHDN and FVKESK. This CDR3 comprises 15 residues. CDR3 sequence: CASSQEQGIFREQYF. Here the CDR3 DNA reads TGTGCCAGCAGCCAAGAGCAGGGAATTTTTCGCGAGCAGTACTTC. The variable domain in full, with the rest retrieved from reference TRBV14 and TRBJ2-7, is EAGVTQFPSHSVIEKGQTVTLRCDPISGHDNLYWYRRVMGKEIKFLLHFVKESKQDESGMPNNRFLAERTGGTYSTLKVQPAELEDSGVYFCASSQEQGIFREQYFGPGTRLTVT.

The chain combines TRBV12-3 or TRBV12-4 with TRBJ1-6; 8 bases match TRBD1. This CDR3 has 14 amino acids. V lost 7 bases to trimming and J lost 10 bases; unmatched junction nucleotides: 9. The chain's CDR3 is CASKTGTGGSPLHF. Written as DNA, the CDR3 is TGTGCCAGCAAAACCGGGACAGGAGGGTCACCCCTCCACTTT.

V is TRBV28 and J is TRBJ1-5; D remains unclear. V lost 3 bases to trimming and J lost 8 bases, with 14 bases between them. CDR1 MDHEN and CDR2 SYDVKM come from the germline V gene. The CDR3 loop spans 14 amino acids. As DNA, the CDR3 is TGTGCCAGCAGTTTTGGCGAGACCAAGGAGCCCCAGCATTTT. Translation gives CASSFGETKEPQHF.